The clone carrying this T cell receptor beta chain was seen a few times. No antigen is known for it. Healthy Caucasian donors formed the entire cohort. This specimen belongs to a study of identical twins. Study outcomes and limitations: Models underpredicted monozygotic twin sharing of out-of-frame TCR alpha.

It was template switching that added a universal primer site, and there were unique molecular identifiers on the cDNA. TCRdb re-called the 5' RACE reads with MiXCR, one entry per CDR3 protein. The sample holds 300,000 to 400,000 distinct CDR3 sequences, around 9.7% seen once. The CDR3 totals 14 residues. Losses at the gene ends were 7 bases for V and 2 bases for J; bases not matched to a gene: 4. The germline gives CDR1 SQVTM, CDR2 ANQGSEA. The rearrangement links TRBV29-1 to TRBJ2-5; 13 bases fit TRBD2. The source material was naive T cells sorted from blood. The sequence came from a woman aged 45-65 years in good health. CDR3 sequence (DNA): TGCAGCGGGACTAGCGGGAGTGGGCAAGAGACCCAGTACTTC. Its translation: CSGTSGSGQETQYF.